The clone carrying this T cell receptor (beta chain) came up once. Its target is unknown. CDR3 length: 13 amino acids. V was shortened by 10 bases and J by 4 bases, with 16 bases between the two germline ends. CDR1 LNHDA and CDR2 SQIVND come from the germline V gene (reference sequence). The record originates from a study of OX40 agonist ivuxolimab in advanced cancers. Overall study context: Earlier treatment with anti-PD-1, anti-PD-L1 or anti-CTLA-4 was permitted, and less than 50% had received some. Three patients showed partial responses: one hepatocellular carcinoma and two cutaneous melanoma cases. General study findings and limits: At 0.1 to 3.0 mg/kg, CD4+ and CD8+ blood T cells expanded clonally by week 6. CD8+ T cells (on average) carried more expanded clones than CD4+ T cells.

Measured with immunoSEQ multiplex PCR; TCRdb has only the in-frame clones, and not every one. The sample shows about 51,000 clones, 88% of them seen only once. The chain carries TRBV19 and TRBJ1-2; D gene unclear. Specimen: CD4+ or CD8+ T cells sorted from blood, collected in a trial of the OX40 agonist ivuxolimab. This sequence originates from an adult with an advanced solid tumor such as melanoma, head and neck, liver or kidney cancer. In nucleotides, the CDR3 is TGTGCCACCTTCTACTCAGGTACCTATGGCTACACCTTC. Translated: CATFYSGTYGYTF. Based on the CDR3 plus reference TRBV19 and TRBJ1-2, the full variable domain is DGGITQSPKYLFRKEGQNVTLSCEQNLNHDAMYWYRQDPGQGLRLIYYSQIVNDFQKGDIAEGYSVSREKKESFPLTVTSAQKNPTAFYLCATFYSGTYGYTFGSGTRLTVV.